A single sample gave rise to the 25 T cell receptor beta chains below, sequenced in a study of shared clonotypes between healthy human individuals. Some clones are missing from TCRdb's copy, which holds only in-frame ones; the method was immunoSEQ multiplex PCR. This table holds some 2,000,000 clones, 90% to 97% found once. The sample was naive CD4+ T cells sorted from blood. Subset meaning: CD45RA+ positively selected. These receptors all come from a man between 18 and 35 years old in good health.

The chain is built from TRBV19 and TRBJ2-7; the D is unclear. In germline, CDR1 is LNHDA, CDR2 SQIVND (reference sequence). The CDR3 contains 12 residues. The V and J ends lost 5 bases and 7 bases respectively, with 12 bases between them. The CDR3: CASSGHRREQYF. In DNA form, the CDR3 reads TGTGCCAGTAGTGGGCACCGCCGGGAGCAGTACTTC.

The chain recombines TRBV10-1 with TRBJ1-1, with a possible D match to TRBD1 (5 bases). Germline lookup yields CDR1 WNHNN and CDR2 SYGVQD (reference sequence). V lost 7 bases, J lost 0 bases, and 9 bases lay in between. CDR3 length equals 13 residues. This CDR3 reads CASKQAMNTEAFF. The CDR3 DNA sequence: TGCGCCAGCAAACAGGCCATGAACACTGAAGCTTTCTTT.

This sequence joins TRBV9 and TRBJ2-5; 14 bases line up with TRBD2. This CDR3 contains 17 residues. Per germline, CDR1 SGDLS and CDR2 YYNGEE. With 2 bases clipped from V and 5 bases from J, the junction kept 8 bases outside the gene matches. The CDR3 loop reads CASSVGTSGRYEETQYF. The CDR3 coding sequence is TGTGCCAGCAGCGTGGGGACTAGCGGGAGATACGAGGAGACCCAGTACTTC. The whole variable domain, remainder taken from reference TRBV9 and TRBJ2-5, is DSGVTQTPKHLITATGQRVTLRCSPRSGDLSVYWYQQSLDQGLQFLIQYYNGEERAKGNILERFSAQQFPDLHSELNLSSLELGDSALYFCASSVGTSGRYEETQYFGPGTRLLVL.

The chain uses TRBV11-2 and TRBJ2-7; the D call may be TRBD1 or TRBD2 (5 bases each). The CDR3 is 15 residues long. CDR1 and CDR2 (germline): SGHAT, FQNNGV. Trimming stripped 5 bases from V and 0 bases from J, with 14 bases between. The CDR3, as DNA: TGTGCCAGCAGCCGAGGGACGCTGAGCTCCTACGAGCAGTACTTC. This encodes CASSRGTLSSYEQYF.

The V and J genes are TRBV6-1 and TRBJ1-2, with D maybe TRBD1 (5 bases). The CDR3 is made up of 14 amino acids. V dropped 4 bases and J dropped 2 bases, with 11 bases sitting between them. Germline-derived CDR1 and CDR2 are MNHNS and SASEGT. CDR3 sequence: CASSASGENYGYTF. In DNA form, the CDR3 reads TGTGCCAGCAGTGCGTCGGGGGAAAACTATGGCTACACCTTC.

The table lists this clone with a count of one. V usage is TRBV5-1 and J usage is TRBJ1-1; 10 bases align to TRBD1. Germline V gene sequence: CDR1 SGHRS, CDR2 YFSETQ. The V and J ends lost 3 bases and 4 bases, in that order; junction bases with no gene match: 6. The CDR3 is 15 residues long. The CDR3 nucleotides read TGCGCCAGCAGCTCCGATGGACAGGGGGGCACTGAAGCTTTCTTT. This sequence encodes CASSSDGQGGTEAFF.

V gene TRBV5-4 combines with J gene TRBJ2-4; TRBD2 agrees at 10 bases. The CDR3 runs 16 residues. Trimming at V came to 0 bases and at J to 4 bases, leaving 4 bases not matched to a gene. CDR1 SGHNT and CDR2 YYREEE come from the germline V gene (reference sequence). CDR3 in DNA: TGTGCCAGCAGCTTGGCCGCTAGCGGGAGTAAAAACATTCAGTACTTC. As protein: CASSLAASGSKNIQYF.

This clone has a handful of counts. The rearrangement links TRBV29-1 to TRBJ2-7; D is possibly TRBD1 or TRBD2 (5 bases each). The CDR3 contains 14 residues. Germline-derived CDR1 and CDR2 are SQVTM and ANQGSEA. Trimming stripped 0 bases from V and 2 bases from J, with 11 bases between. The CDR3: CSVEDSGRTYEQYF. CDR3 nucleotides: TGCAGCGTTGAAGATTCGGGACGGACCTACGAGCAGTACTTC.

This chain uses TRBV14 with TRBJ1-2; D unresolved. The germline V and J ends were trimmed by 5 bases and 7 bases, with 11 bases remaining between them. From germline, CDR1 is SGHDN and CDR2 FVKESK. The CDR3 is made up of 12 amino acids. The CDR3 nucleotides are TGTGCCAGCAGCGGCCCCGGGCTTGGCTACACCTTC. It translates to CASSGPGLGYTF.

Worth noting for this clone: In the same sample, other DNA sequences code for this CDR3. This sequence joins TRBV7-9 and TRBJ1-1, with no clear D. Between the trimmed V and J ends, which lost 3 bases and 1 base, there was a span of 6 bases. Germline V gene sequence: CDR1 SEHNR, CDR2 FQNEAQ (reference sequence). The CDR3 loop spans 13 amino acids. In nucleotides, the CDR3 is TGTGCCAGCAGCTTCCAAGAGAACACTGAAGCTTTCTTT. Translating it yields CASSFQENTEAFF.

The chain recombines TRBV5-4 with TRBJ1-2; D not certain. The CDR3 length is 15 residues. V was shortened by 0 bases and J by 2 bases, with 11 bases between the two germline ends. Germline V CDR1 and CDR2: SGHNT, YYREEE (reference sequence). The CDR3 region has the DNA TGTGCCAGCAGCTTGGACCCGGGGTCAAACTATGGCTACACCTTC. This encodes CASSLDPGSNYGYTF.

The chain carries TRBV2 and TRBJ2-3; unclear D gene. Germline V CDR1 and CDR2: SNHLY, FYNNEI. There are 11 residues in the CDR3. V was trimmed by 6 bases and J by 4 bases, leaving 5 bases between them. In DNA form, the CDR3 reads TGTGCCAGCAGGCGAGCAGATACGCAGTATTTT. Translated, it gives CASRRADTQYF.

The chain has TRBV5-1 and TRBJ2-5, with D possibly TRBD2 on 6 matching bases. CDR1 is SGHRS and CDR2 is YFSETQ in the germline V gene. Trimming shortened V by 4 bases and J by 2 bases, and 15 bases separated the two germline ends. CDR3 length: 15 residues. The CDR3 bases are TGCGCCAGCAGCCAGCCGGGACTGGAGCAAGAGACCCAGTACTTC. Translating gives CASSQPGLEQETQYF. Together with reference TRBV5-1 and TRBJ2-5, the CDR3 gives the full variable domain: KAGVTQTPRYLIKTRGQQVTLSCSPISGHRSVSWYQQTPGQGLQFLFEYFSETQRNKGNFPGRFSGRQFSNSRSEMNVSTLELGDSALYLCASSQPGLEQETQYFGPGTRLLVL.

The V and J genes are TRBV7-6 and TRBJ2-5; 11 nucleotides align to TRBD2. With V trimmed by 4 bases and J by 3 bases, 19 bases remained unmatched. Germline values: CDR1 SGHVS, CDR2 FNYEAQ. This CDR3 contains 20 residues. For the CDR3, the DNA is TGTGCCAGCAGCTCCCAGATGGGACTAGCGGTTCTAATGCCTAAAGAGACCCAGTACTTC. Translation gives CASSSQMGLAVLMPKETQYF.

The J gene is TRBJ2-5, the V gene TRBV5-4, with 7 bases lining up with TRBD2. Germline V gene lookup returns CDR1 SGHNT and CDR2 YYREEE (reference sequence). The CDR3 is 15 amino acids. J lost 2 bases, V lost 1 base, and 5 bases had no gene match. The CDR3 is CASSLPSSGQETQYF. The CDR3 coding sequence is TGTGCCAGCAGCTTGCCCTCTAGCGGACAAGAGACCCAGTACTTC. Full variable domain (rest looked up from reference TRBV5-4 and TRBJ2-5): ETGVTQSPTHLIKTRGQQVTLRCSSQSGHNTVSWYQQALGQGPQFIFQYYREEENGRGNFPPRFSGLQFPNYSSELNVNALELDDSALYLCASSLPSSGQETQYFGPGTRLLVL.

This clone was detected only once. This CDR3 is also generated by other DNA sequences in the sample. The chain joins TRBV5-1 to TRBJ2-4; D remains ambiguous. Germline assignment: CDR1 SGHRS and CDR2 YFSETQ. The V end was cut by 0 bases, the J end by 0 bases, with 7 bases between. The CDR3 is 15 residues long. The CDR3, as DNA: TGCGCCAGCAGCTTGGAGTCACCAGCCAAAAACATTCAGTACTTC. It specifies CASSLESPAKNIQYF. Using reference TRBV5-1 and TRBJ2-4 for the parts outside the CDR3, the full variable domain is KAGVTQTPRYLIKTRGQQVTLSCSPISGHRSVSWYQQTPGQGLQFLFEYFSETQRNKGNFPGRFSGRQFSNSRSEMNVSTLELGDSALYLCASSLESPAKNIQYFGAGTRLSVL.

The chain carries TRBV5-1 and TRBJ2-7; 16 nucleotides agree with TRBD2. This CDR3 is built from 18 residues. V shed 2 bases and J 6 bases; nucleotides not matched to a gene: 11. Germline CDR1 reads SGHRS; CDR2 reads YFSETQ. The CDR3 loop is CASSFLGTSGGASPEQYF. For the CDR3, the DNA is TGCGCCAGCAGCTTTCTAGGGACTAGCGGGGGGGCCTCTCCCGAGCAGTACTTC.

A note on this clone: The germline gene is not matched at one end of the junction; a read error may be the cause. The rearrangement links TRBV7-7 to TRBJ2-2; a possible D gene is TRBD1 (6 bases). The CDR3 totals 16 residues. Germline V CDR1 and CDR2: SSHAT, FNYEAQ (reference sequence). CDR3 in amino acids: CASSLRAGENTGELFF. CDR3 coding DNA: TGTGCTAGCAGCTTAAGAGCAGGGGAGAACACCGGGGAGCTGTTTTTT. Drawing the rest from reference TRBV7-7 and TRBJ2-2, the complete variable domain is GAGVSQSPRYKVTKRGQDVTLRCDPISSHATLYWYQQALGQGPEFLTYFNYEAQPDKSGLPSDRFSAERPEGSISTLTIQRTEQRDSAMYRCASSLRAGENTGELFFGEGSRLTVL.

The V gene is TRBV5-1, the J gene TRBJ2-3, with 9 bases that match TRBD2. The CDR3 runs 16 residues. Trimming cost V 4 bases and J 2 bases; bases outside gene matches: 8. Germline-derived CDR1 and CDR2 are SGHRS and YFSETQ. The CDR3 loop reads CASSAPSGALTDTQYF. CDR3 coding DNA: TGCGCCAGCAGCGCCCCTAGCGGGGCTCTCACAGATACGCAGTATTTT.

The chain is built from TRBV30 and TRBJ2-7; D might be TRBD1 (5 bases). The CDR3 consists of 13 residues. V lost 4 bases and J 10 bases, leaving 20 bases between the germline ends. Germline V lookup: CDR1 GTSNPN, CDR2 SVGIG (reference sequence). The DNA of the CDR3 is TGTGCCTGGAAATGGGCAGGGTCGGGTCTACAGTACTTC. This encodes CAWKWAGSGLQYF.

The V and J genes are TRBV6-5 and TRBJ2-7, with D possibly being TRBD2 (5 bases). There are 14 residues in the CDR3. Trimming removed 4 bases at V and 5 bases at J, with 15 bases between. CDR1 and CDR2 (germline): MNHEY, SVGAGI. CDR3: CASSWASRSDEQYF. The CDR3 bases are TGTGCCAGCAGTTGGGCTAGCCGCAGCGACGAGCAGTACTTC.

J is TRBJ1-4 and V is TRBV2, with D unclear. CDR3 length: 12 amino acids. V was pared by 4 bases and J by 5 bases, with 5 bases between. Germline V CDR1 and CDR2: SNHLY, FYNNEI. The DNA of the CDR3 is TGTGCCAGCAGTGGGGTAAATGAAAAACTGTTTTTT. Translation gives CASSGVNEKLFF.

The chain uses TRBV2 and TRBJ2-1, with 10 nucleotides matching TRBD2. Trimming removed 6 bases from V and 4 bases from J; junction bases left unmatched: 6. CDR1 SNHLY and CDR2 FYNNEI come from the germline V gene. This CDR3 has 15 residues. CDR3 protein: CASRPGTSVYNEQFF. DNA for the CDR3: TGTGCCAGCAGGCCCGGGACTAGCGTTTACAATGAGCAGTTCTTC.

Comments on this clone: Other nucleotide sequences in the sample specify the same CDR3. The chain links TRBV6-1 to TRBJ1-5; TRBD1 aligns across 8 bases. With 2 bases clipped from V and 2 bases from J, the junction kept 5 bases outside the gene matches. The CDR3 spans 16 residues. Germline CDR1 reads MNHNS; CDR2 reads SASEGT. The DNA of the CDR3 is TGTGCCAGCAGTGAACAGGGGGCGGTTGGCAATCAGCCCCAGCATTTT. Translating gives CASSEQGAVGNQPQHF.

The chain uses TRBV10-2 and TRBJ2-1; TRBD1 matches at 8 bases. The CDR3 is 15 amino acids. Germline lookup yields CDR1 WSHSY and CDR2 SAAADI. Trimming at V came to 8 bases and at J to 6 bases, leaving 12 bases not matched to a gene. The CDR3 loop is CASSIGQGLGNEQFF. The DNA of the CDR3 is TGCGCCAGCTCCATCGGACAGGGCTTGGGCAATGAGCAGTTCTTC.